Listed below are T cell receptor beta chains from one sample, sequenced in a study of shared clonotypes between healthy human individuals. The assay was immunoSEQ multiplex PCR, and TCRdb's table has in-frame clones only and misses some. Altogether hundreds of thousands of clones are present, more than 70% being singletons, with the ten largest covering 1.5% to 2%. Material: memory CD4+ T cells sorted from blood. Receptors were obtained from a woman aged 30 to 39 in good health. The CDR3 runs from the conserved cysteine through the conserved F or W. A D gene is named only where the DNA matches it firmly. Clone size appears in some rows only: once, few, many, or a class for an expanded clone.

>NA|NA|TRBV5-1|TRBJ1-2
TGCGCCAGCAGCTTGGCCGGGTCTGTGGACACCGGGATAGGCTACACCTTC
CASSLAGSVDTGIGYTF
>NA|TRBD2|TRBV18|TRBJ2-7
TGTGCCAGCTCACCTTCTCCCCCCAGCGGGAGTACCCACGAGCAGTACTTC
CASSPSPPSGSTHEQYF
>NA|NA|TRBV5-5|TRBJ2-7
TGTGCCAGCAGCTCCAGACTAGTAAGAGAGCAGTACTTC
CASSSRLVREQYF
>few|NA|TRBV10-2|TRBJ2-3
TGCGCCAGCAATCACGAGGGCACAGATACGCAGTATTTT
CASNHEGTDTQYF
>NA|TRBD1|TRBV15|TRBJ1-2
TGTGCCACCAGCGGCGAAACCCGGACAGGGGAATTGCGAGCTAACTATGGCTACACCTTC
CATSGETRTGELRANYGYTF
>NA|TRBD2|TRBV5-1|TRBJ2-3
TGCGCCAGCAGCTTGATACTAGCGGAGGGCACAGATACGCAGTATTTT
CASSLILAEGTDTQYF
>once|TRBD1|TRBV2|TRBJ1-1
TGTGCCAGCAGTACCGGGACAGGGCAAAAAGCTTTCTTT
CASSTGTGQKAFF
>once|NA|TRBV6-1|TRBJ1-3
TGTGCCAGCAGTGAAAGGACGGCTGGAAACACCATATATTTT
CASSERTAGNTIYF
>once|NA|TRBV30|TRBJ2-3
TGTGCCTGGAGAAGCGGGACAGACACAGATACGCAGTATTTT
CAWRSGTDTDTQYF
>NA|NA|TRBV28|TRBJ2-5
TGTGCCAGCAGTTTTTGGGGGTTCCAGTACTTC
CASSFWGFQYF
>few|TRBD1|TRBV7-9|TRBJ2-7
TGTGCCAGCAGCTCACAGGGGGGCCACGAGCAGTACTTC
CASSSQGGHEQYF
>NA|NA|TRBV30|TRBJ1-5
TGTGCCTGGAGTGCCGGTAGCAATCAGCCCCAGCATTTT
CAWSAGSNQPQHF
>NA|NA|TRBV18|TRBJ2-2
TGTGCCAGCTCACCGGGACTCCGCACCGGGGAGCTGTTTTTT
CASSPGLRTGELFF
>NA|TRBD2|TRBV19|TRBJ2-1
TGTGCCAGTAAGATCCGGGAGGCAAAGGACAATGAGCAGTTCTTC
CASKIREAKDNEQFF
>NA|NA|TRBV6-4|TRBJ2-1
TGTGCCAGCAGCCCCAATGAGCAGTTCTTC
CASSPNEQFF
>NA|NA|TRBV6-1|TRBJ1-2
TGTGCCAGCAGTGAAGAGCCCCAGGGGCTCTATGGCTACACCTTC
CASSEEPQGLYGYTF
>NA|TRBD2|TRBV11-1|TRBJ2-1
TGTGCCAGCAGTCATTATCCGGGACTAGCGGAGTACAATGAGCAGTTCTTC
CASSHYPGLAEYNEQFF
>NA|NA|TRBV6-5|TRBJ1-3
TGTGCCAGCAGTCCCGACCCAATACGGAACACCATATATTTT
CASSPDPIRNTIYF
>NA|TRBD1|TRBV6-5|TRBJ2-7
TGTGCCACCCGGACGGGACAGGGTTCCGAGCAGTACTTC
CATRTGQGSEQYF
>many|NA|TRBV5-6|TRBJ2-3
TGTGCCAGCAGTGCCCTGGGCGACACAGATACGCAGTATTTT
CASSALGDTDTQYF
>once|TRBD2|TRBV5-1|TRBJ2-7
TGCGCCAGCAGCTTCTTTCTCGGGAGGGGATCCTACGAGCAGTACTTC
CASSFFLGRGSYEQYF
>NA|NA|TRBV5-4|TRBJ2-3
TGTGCCAGCAGCTCTCTAGCGAGCACAGATACGCAGTATTTT
CASSSLASTDTQYF
>NA|NA|TRBV5-4|TRBJ2-3
TGTGCCAGCAGCTTTAGCCCAGATACGCAGTATTTT
CASSFSPDTQYF
>NA|NA|TRBV5-1|TRBJ1-3
TGCGCCAGCAGCTTGGAGGGCAAAAACTCTGGAAACACCATATATTTT
CASSLEGKNSGNTIYF
>NA|TRBD2|TRBV10-3|TRBJ2-7
TGTGCCATCAGAAACCGCGGTACTAGCGGGAGCGGCTCCTACGAGCAGTACTTC
CAIRNRGTSGSGSYEQYF
>NA|NA|TRBV2|TRBJ1-2
TGTGCCAGCAGTGATTCGGGCACAGATGGGTACTATGGCTACACCTTC
CASSDSGTDGYYGYTF
>NA|NA|TRBV7-2|TRBJ1-4
TGTGCCAGCAGCCCATTCCTGTATTTTGTGCGGACGGGAGAAAAACTGTTTTTT
CASSPFLYFVRTGEKLFF
>NA|TRBD1|TRBV30|TRBJ2-7
TGTGCCTGGCAGACAGGGGCCTACGAGCAGTACTTC
CAWQTGAYEQYF
>NA|NA|TRBV10-1|TRBJ2-1
TGCGCCAGCAGTGAGTCGCGACTTACTGCAACCTACAATGAGCAGTTCTTC
CASSESRLTATYNEQFF
>NA|NA|TRBV5-3|TRBJ2-5
TGTGCCAGAAGTTTGGGACCGACCGGCCAGACCCAGTACTTC
CARSLGPTGQTQYF
>NA|NA|TRBV2|TRBJ1-5
TGTGCCAGCAGTGCTGATTTAAGCAATCAGCCCCAGCATTTT
CASSADLSNQPQHF
>NA|NA|TRBV6-6|TRBJ2-1
TGTGCCAGCAGTTACTCCGACCCTTACAATGAGCAGTTCTTC
CASSYSDPYNEQFF
>NA|NA|TRBV27|TRBJ2-5
TGTGCCAGCAGTTTGATGCAGGGTATCCAAGAGACCCAGTACTTC
CASSLMQGIQETQYF
>NA|NA|TRBV4-1|TRBJ1-2
TGCGCCAGCAGCCAAGACGAGGTTGCGGGAAGAGGCTACACCTTC
CASSQDEVAGRGYTF
>few|TRBD2|TRBV19|TRBJ2-7
TGTGCCAGTAGAACGACTAGCGGGAGCTCCTACGAGCAGTACTTC
CASRTTSGSSYEQYF
>once|NA|TRBV7-8|TRBJ1-1
TGTGCCAGCAGCTTAAGAGAGACTGAAGCTTTCTTT
CASSLRETEAFF
>NA|NA|TRBV6-1|TRBJ1-2
TGTGCCAGCAGTGAAGCGGGGGGCGCTTATGGCTACACCTTC
CASSEAGGAYGYTF
>NA|NA|TRBV6-1|TRBJ1-3
TGTGCCAGCAGTGAAGCTCAGGGAGGTCTATGGACCATATATTTT
CASSEAQGGLWTIYF
>NA|NA|TRBV11-2|TRBJ2-5
TGTGCCAGCAGCATGACCGGTCAACAAGAGACCCAGTACTTC
CASSMTGQQETQYF
>NA|NA|TRBV28|TRBJ2-7
TGTGCCAGCAGTTTAAGCTGGCAGGTTGGCTACGAGCAGTACTTC
CASSLSWQVGYEQYF
>once|NA|TRBV19|TRBJ2-5
TGTGCCAGTAGTATGGGGAGAGAGACCCAGTACTTC
CASSMGRETQYF
>NA|TRBD2|TRBV10-2|TRBJ2-2
TGCGCCAGCAGTGAGCCATTAGCGGGAGTGAACACCGGGGAGCTGTTTTTT
CASSEPLAGVNTGELFF
>NA|NA|TRBV28|TRBJ2-7
TGTGCCAGCAGTTTCATGGGGGTTTACGAGCAGTACTTC
CASSFMGVYEQYF
>NA|TRBD2|TRBV12-5|TRBJ2-3
TGTGCTAGTGGTTTCCCCCCCAGCGGGGGAAATAGGAGGTCAGATACGCAGTATTTT
CASGFPPSGGNRRSDTQYF
>NA|NA|TRBV28|TRBJ2-7
TGTGCCAGCAGTTTACTCTACTACGAGCAGTACTTC
CASSLLYYEQYF
>few|NA|TRBV19|TRBJ2-2
TGTGCCAGTAGTGGCAGGGTTATCACCGGGGAGCTGTTTTTT
CASSGRVITGELFF
>NA|NA|TRBV28|TRBJ2-1
TGTGCCAGCAGTCCCAGACCTCCTCGGGACAAGGGTGGCAATGAGCAGTTCTTC
CASSPRPPRDKGGNEQFF
>NA|NA|TRBV14|TRBJ2-3
TGTGCCAGCAGCCAAGATGGGGCAGCAGATACGCAGTATTTT
CASSQDGAADTQYF
>few|TRBD1|TRBV7-9|TRBJ2-7
TGTGCCAGCAGCTTAAGGGGGACAGGAGGAAACGAGCAGTACTTC
CASSLRGTGGNEQYF
>NA|TRBD1|TRBV14|TRBJ1-1
TGTGCCAGCAGCCAAGGAAGTCGCGGACAGGGCACTGAAGCTTTCTTT
CASSQGSRGQGTEAFF
>few|NA|TRBV28|TRBJ1-5
TGTGCCAGCAGGACCACGAGGGGCAATCAGCCCCAGCATTTT
CASRTTRGNQPQHF
>NA|TRBD1|TRBV29-1|TRBJ1-4
TGCAGCGTTGACGGCCCGGGACAGGGGGCGAATGAAAAACTGTTTTTT
CSVDGPGQGANEKLFF